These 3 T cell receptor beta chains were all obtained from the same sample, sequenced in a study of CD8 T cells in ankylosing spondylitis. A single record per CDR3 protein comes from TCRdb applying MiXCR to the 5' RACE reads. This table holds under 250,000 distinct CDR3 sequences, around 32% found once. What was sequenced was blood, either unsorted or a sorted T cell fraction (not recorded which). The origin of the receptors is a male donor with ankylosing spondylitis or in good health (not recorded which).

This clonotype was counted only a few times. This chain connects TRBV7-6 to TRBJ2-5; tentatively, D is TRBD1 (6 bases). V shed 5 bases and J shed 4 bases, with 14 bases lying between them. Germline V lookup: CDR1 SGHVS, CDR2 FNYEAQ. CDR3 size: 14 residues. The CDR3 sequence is CASSLAGVGETQYF. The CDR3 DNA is TGTGCCAGCAGCCTCGCAGGGGTTGGAGAGACCCAGTACTTC.

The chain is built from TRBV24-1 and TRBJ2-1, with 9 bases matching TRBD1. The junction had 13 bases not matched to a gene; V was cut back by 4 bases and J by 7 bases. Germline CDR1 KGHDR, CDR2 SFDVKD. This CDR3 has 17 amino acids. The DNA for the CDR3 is TGTGCCACCAGTGACTTAGACAGTGGACAGGGGCAGAATGAGCAGTTCTTC. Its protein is CATSDLDSGQGQNEQFF.

In DNA, the CDR3 is TGCAGTGCAATCCGGGACTACGGGGAGACCCAGTACTTC. Translated: CSAIRDYGETQYF. The V and J genes are TRBV20-1 and TRBJ2-5; 7 nucleotides match TRBD2. Germline lookup yields CDR1 DFQATT and CDR2 SNEGSKA (reference sequence). Trimming cost V 6 bases and J 5 bases; bases outside gene matches: 9. The CDR3 runs to 13 residues.